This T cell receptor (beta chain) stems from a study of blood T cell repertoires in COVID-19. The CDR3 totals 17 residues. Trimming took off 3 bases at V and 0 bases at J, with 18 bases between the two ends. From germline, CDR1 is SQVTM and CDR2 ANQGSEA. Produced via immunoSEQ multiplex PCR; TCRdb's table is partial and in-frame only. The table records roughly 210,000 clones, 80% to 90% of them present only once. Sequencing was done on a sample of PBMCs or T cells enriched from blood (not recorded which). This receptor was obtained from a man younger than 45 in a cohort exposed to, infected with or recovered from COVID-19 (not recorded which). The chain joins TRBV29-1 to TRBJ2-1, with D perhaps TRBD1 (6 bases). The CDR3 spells CSVEGTLYSISYNEQFF. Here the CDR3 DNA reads TGCAGCGTTGAGGGGACACTATATTCCATCTCCTACAATGAGCAGTTCTTC.